This T cell receptor (beta chain) was captured in a study of T cells in Graves' hyperthyroidism and ophthalmopathy. Germline V gene data show CDR1 as SQVTM and CDR2 as ANQGSEA. This CDR3 has 13 residues. V lost 6 bases, J lost 7 bases, and 15 bases lay in between. Amplification yielded TCR beta CDR3 regions, with RNA transcripts as the source. The primer set for the first-round RT-PCR of the TCR CDR3 was HTBI. TCRdb re-called the multiplex PCR reads through MiXCR, storing one row per CDR3 protein. The profile shows about 570,000 distinct CDR3 sequences, about 45% of them singletons. The rearrangement links TRBV29-1 to TRBJ1-4; D is uncertain. Sequenced: peripheral blood or thyroid tissue (not recorded which). The clonotype comes from an adult woman with Graves' disease, either hyperthyroidism or ophthalmopathy (not recorded which). The CDR3, as DNA: TGCAGCGTCCAGTTACAACGGTCTGAAAAACTGTTTTTT. Its translation: CSVQLQRSEKLFF.